A single T cell receptor beta chain is shown here with its context. V dropped 2 bases and J dropped 3; count of bases not matched to a gene: 13. The CDR3 totals 17 residues. Germline V gives CDR1 LNHDA, CDR2 SQIVND (reference sequence). Produced via immunoSEQ multiplex PCR; TCRdb's table is partial and in-frame only. The table shows fewer than 40,000 clones, with about 93% occurring only once. This sample was taken from a study of regulatory dendritic cells for organ transplantation. Naive CD45RA+ and memory CD45RO+ CD4+ or CD8+ T cells were FACS-sorted. The receptor's source is a human donor in good health. This sequence joins TRBV19 and TRBJ2-7; TRBD1 agrees at 7 bases. Sequencing input: naive CD8+ T cells from blood. The subset is: CD45RA+ naive T cells. In DNA form, the CDR3 reads TGTGCCAGTAGTATAAGGCAGAGGGGACAGATTAACTACGAGCAGTACTTC. Translation gives CASSIRQRGQINYEQYF.